This TCR beta chain was identified in a study of human T cells and chemical hapten exposure. CDR3 length: 15 residues. Germline trimming cut 6 bases from V and 0 bases from J; bases unmatched to any gene: 10. CDR1 and CDR2 from the germline V gene are SQVTM and ANQGSEA. Only a few counts were recorded for this clonotype. TCRdb reanalysed the RACE reads using MiXCR and keeps one entry per CDR3 protein. Counted here are 50,000 to 70,000 distinct CDR3 sequences, around 11% occurring once; the ten biggest clones make up 2.4%. Time point meaning: patch test 3, about 24 weeks after DPC sensitization. Specified treatment: therapeutic diphenylcyclopropenone sensitization with weekly scalp DPC.

This chain uses TRBV29-1 with TRBJ1-1, with 7 nucleotides matching TRBD1. The material sequenced was whole blood, taken in connection with sensitization to the hapten diphenylcyclopropenone (DPC). This TCR derives from a man aged 25-40 years with alopecia areata. Some clones in this sample may be carry-over from other donors' samples. The DNA of the CDR3 is TGCAGCGTCAAAGGGGGCTGGGCAATGAACACTGAAGCTTTCTTT. Its protein is CSVKGGWAMNTEAFF.